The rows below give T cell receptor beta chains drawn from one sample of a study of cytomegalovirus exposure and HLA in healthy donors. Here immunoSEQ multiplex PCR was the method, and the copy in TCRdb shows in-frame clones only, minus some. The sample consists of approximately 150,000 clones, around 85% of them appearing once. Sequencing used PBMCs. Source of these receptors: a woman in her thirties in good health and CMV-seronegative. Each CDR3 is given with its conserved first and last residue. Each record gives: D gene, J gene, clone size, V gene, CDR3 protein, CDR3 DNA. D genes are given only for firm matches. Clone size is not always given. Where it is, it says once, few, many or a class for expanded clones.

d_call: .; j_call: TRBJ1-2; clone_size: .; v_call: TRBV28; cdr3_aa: CASRPRRGSVGYTF; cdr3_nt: TGTGCCAGCCGACCTCGGAGGGGAAGCGTTGGCTACACCTTC
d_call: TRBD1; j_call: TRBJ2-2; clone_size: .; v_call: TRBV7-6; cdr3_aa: CASSSLKGQGVGELFF; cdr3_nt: TGTGCCAGCAGCTCATTAAAGGGACAGGGAGTCGGGGAGCTGTTTTTT
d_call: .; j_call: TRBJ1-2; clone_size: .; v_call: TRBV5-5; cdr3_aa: CASSQLQGRDGYTF; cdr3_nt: TGTGCCAGCAGCCAATTACAGGGTAGGGATGGCTACACCTTC
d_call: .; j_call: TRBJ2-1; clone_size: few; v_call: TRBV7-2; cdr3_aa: CASNLGHYNEQFF; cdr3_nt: TGTGCCAGCAACCTGGGACACTACAATGAGCAGTTCTTC
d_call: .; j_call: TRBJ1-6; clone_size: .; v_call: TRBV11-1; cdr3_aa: CASRTSRSSYNSPLHF; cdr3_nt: TGTGCCAGCAGAACATCAAGGAGCTCCTATAATTCACCCCTCCACTTT
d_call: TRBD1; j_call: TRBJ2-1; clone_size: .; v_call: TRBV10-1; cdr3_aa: CASSRDRTYNEQFF; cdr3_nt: TGCGCCAGCAGTCGGGACAGGACCTACAATGAGCAGTTCTTC
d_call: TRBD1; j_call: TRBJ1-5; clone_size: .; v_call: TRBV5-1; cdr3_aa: CASSPWTGGNQPQHF; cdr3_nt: TGCGCCAGCAGCCCCTGGACAGGGGGCAATCAGCCCCAGCATTTT
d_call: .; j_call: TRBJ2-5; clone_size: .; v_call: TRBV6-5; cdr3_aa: CASSYVGTRPQETQYF; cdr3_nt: TGTGCCAGCAGTTACGTGGGGACTCGGCCCCAAGAGACCCAGTACTTC
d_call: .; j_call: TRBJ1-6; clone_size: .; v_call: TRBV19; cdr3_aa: CASSGSLGGRSPLHF; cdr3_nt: TGTGCCAGTAGTGGCTCCCTGGGGGGACGGTCACCCCTCCACTTT
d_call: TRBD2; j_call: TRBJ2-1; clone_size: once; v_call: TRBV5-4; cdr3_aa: CASSAGTSGSYNEQFF; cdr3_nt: TGTGCCAGCAGCGCCGGGACTAGCGGATCCTACAATGAGCAGTTCTTC
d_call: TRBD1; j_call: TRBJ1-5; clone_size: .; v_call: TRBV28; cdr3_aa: CASSLVGAGGKPQHF; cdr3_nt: TGTGCCAGCAGTTTAGTGGGGGCAGGGGGCAAGCCCCAGCATTTT
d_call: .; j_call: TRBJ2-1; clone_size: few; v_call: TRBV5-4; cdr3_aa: CASSLDTNEQFF; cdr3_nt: TGTGCCAGCAGCCTGGACACAAATGAGCAGTTCTTC
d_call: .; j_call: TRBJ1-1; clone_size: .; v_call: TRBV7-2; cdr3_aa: CASSLVVRNTEAFF; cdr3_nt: TGTGCCAGCAGCTTAGTAGTAAGAAACACTGAAGCTTTCTTT
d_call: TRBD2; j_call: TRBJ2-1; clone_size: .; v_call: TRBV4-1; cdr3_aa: CASSQALAGVLSYNEQFF; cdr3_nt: TGCGCCAGCAGCCAAGCGCTAGCGGGAGTACTATCCTACAATGAGCAGTTCTTC
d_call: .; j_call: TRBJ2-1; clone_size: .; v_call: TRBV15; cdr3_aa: CATSRVGSGNEQFF; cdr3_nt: TGTGCCACCAGCAGAGTGGGATCAGGGAATGAGCAGTTCTTC
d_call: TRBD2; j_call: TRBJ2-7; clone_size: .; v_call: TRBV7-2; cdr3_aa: CASSLLLAGGYEQYF; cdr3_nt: TGTGCCAGCAGCTTATTACTAGCGGGTGGATACGAGCAGTACTTC
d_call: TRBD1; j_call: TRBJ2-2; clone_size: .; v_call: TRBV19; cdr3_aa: CASSRAGGEELFF; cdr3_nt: TGTGCCAGTAGTCGCGCAGGGGGCGAGGAGCTGTTTTTT
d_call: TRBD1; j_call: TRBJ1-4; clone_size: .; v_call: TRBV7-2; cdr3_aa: CASSLGTGSGNEKLFF; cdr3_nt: TGTGCCAGCAGCTTGGGGACAGGGTCCGGGAATGAAAAACTGTTTTTT
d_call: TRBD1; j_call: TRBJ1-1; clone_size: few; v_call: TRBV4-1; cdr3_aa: CASSSTDRVVNTEAFF; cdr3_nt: TGCGCCAGCAGCTCCACGGACAGGGTGGTGAACACTGAAGCTTTCTTT
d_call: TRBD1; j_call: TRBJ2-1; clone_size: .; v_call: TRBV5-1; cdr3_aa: CASNGQGDNEQFF; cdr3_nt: TGCGCCAGCAACGGACAGGGTGACAATGAGCAGTTCTTC
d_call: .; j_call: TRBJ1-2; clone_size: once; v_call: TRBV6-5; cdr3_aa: CASSYSQGGGYGYTF; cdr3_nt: TGTGCCAGCAGTTACAGTCAGGGAGGGGGCTATGGCTACACCTTC
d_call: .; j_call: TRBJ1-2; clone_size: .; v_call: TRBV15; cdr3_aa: CATSRDRGNYGYTF; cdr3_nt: TGTGCCACCAGCAGAGATCGAGGGAACTATGGCTACACCTTC
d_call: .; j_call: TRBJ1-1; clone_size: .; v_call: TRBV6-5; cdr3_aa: CASWATGENTEAFF; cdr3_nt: TGTGCCAGCTGGGCCACGGGGGAGAACACTGAAGCTTTCTTT
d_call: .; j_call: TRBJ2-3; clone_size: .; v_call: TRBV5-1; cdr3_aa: CASSSGLASTDTQYF; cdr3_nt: TGCGCCAGCAGCTCGGGACTGGCTAGCACAGATACGCAGTATTTT
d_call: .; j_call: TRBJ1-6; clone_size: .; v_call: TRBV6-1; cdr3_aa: CASTRVGNSPLHF; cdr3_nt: TGTGCCAGCACCAGGGTCGGCAATTCACCCCTCCACTTT
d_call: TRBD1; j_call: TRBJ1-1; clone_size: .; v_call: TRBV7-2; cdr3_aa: CASSYRQGVTEAFF; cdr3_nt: TGTGCCAGCAGCTATCGACAGGGTGTAACTGAAGCTTTCTTT
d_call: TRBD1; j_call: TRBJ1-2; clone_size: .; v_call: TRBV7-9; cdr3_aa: CASSPRTGGYGYTF; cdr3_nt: TGTGCCAGCAGCCCTCGGACAGGGGGGTACGGCTACACCTTC
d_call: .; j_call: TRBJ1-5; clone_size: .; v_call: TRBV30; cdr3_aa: CAWSVAGGQPQHF; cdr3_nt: TGTGCCTGGAGTGTAGCCGGGGGTCAGCCCCAGCATTTT
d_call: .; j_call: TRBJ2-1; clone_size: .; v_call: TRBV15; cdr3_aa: CATSRDPAVYNEQFF; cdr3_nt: TGTGCCACCAGCAGAGATCCGGCGGTCTACAATGAGCAGTTCTTC
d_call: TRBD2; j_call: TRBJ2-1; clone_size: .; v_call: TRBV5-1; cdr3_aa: CASSLAGGSAFGQFF; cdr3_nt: TGCGCCAGCAGCTTGGCGGGGGGGTCAGCGTTTGGGCAGTTCTTC
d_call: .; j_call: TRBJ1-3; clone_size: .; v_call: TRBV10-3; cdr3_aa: CAISGGTSFSGNTIYF; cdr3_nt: TGTGCCATCAGTGGTGGTACTAGCTTCTCTGGAAACACCATATATTTT
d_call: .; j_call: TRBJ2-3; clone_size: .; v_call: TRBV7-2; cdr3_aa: CASSLRNTQYF; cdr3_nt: TGTGCCAGCAGCTTACGTAATACGCAGTATTTT
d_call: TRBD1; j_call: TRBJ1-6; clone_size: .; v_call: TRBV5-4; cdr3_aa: CASSLVQGGNSPLHF; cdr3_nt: TGTGCCAGCAGCTTGGTCCAGGGGGGAAATTCACCCCTCCACTTT
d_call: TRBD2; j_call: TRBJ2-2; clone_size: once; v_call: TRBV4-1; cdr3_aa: CASSQGLAGGPTIGELFF; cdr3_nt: TGCGCCAGCAGCCAAGGACTAGCGGGAGGGCCTACGATCGGGGAGCTGTTTTTT
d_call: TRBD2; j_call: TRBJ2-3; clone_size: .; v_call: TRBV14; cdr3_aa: CASSQGLASTDTQYF; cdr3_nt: TGTGCCAGCAGCCAAGGACTAGCAAGCACAGATACGCAGTATTTT
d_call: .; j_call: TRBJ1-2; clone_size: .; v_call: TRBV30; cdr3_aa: CAWSVWGHGIGYTF; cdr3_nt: TGTGCCTGGAGTGTATGGGGACATGGGATAGGCTACACCTTC
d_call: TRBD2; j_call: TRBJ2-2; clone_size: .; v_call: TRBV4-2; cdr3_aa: CASSQDPAGGDFHTGELFF; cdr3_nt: TGTGCCAGCAGCCAAGATCCAGCGGGAGGCGACTTTCACACCGGGGAGCTGTTTTTT
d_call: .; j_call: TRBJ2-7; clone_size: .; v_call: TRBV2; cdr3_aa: CASREVLEQYF; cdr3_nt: TGTGCCAGCAGGGAGGTTCTCGAGCAGTACTTC
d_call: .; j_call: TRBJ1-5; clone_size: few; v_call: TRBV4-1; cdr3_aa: CASGVRQGYNQPQHF; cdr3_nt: TGCGCCAGCGGTGTCCGGCAGGGATATAATCAGCCCCAGCATTTT
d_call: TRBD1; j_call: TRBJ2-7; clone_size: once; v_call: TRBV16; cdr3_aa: CASSRTGFSYEQYF; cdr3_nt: TGTGCCAGCAGTCGGACAGGGTTTTCCTACGAGCAGTACTTC
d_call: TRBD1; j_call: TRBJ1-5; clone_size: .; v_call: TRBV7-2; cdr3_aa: CASSLNPGQGNQPQHF; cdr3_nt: TGTGCCAGCAGCTTAAATCCGGGACAGGGAAATCAGCCCCAGCATTTT
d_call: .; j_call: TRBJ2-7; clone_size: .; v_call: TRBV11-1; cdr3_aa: CASSFAASLSSYEQYF; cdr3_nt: TGTGCCAGCAGCTTTGCCGCTAGCTTGAGCTCCTACGAGCAGTACTTC
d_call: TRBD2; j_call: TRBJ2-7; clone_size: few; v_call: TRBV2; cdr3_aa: CASMVASGSYEQYF; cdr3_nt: TGTGCCAGCATGGTGGCTAGCGGGTCCTACGAGCAGTACTTC
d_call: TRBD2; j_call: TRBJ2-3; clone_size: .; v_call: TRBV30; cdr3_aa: CAWSRLAGVNTQYF; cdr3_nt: TGTGCCTGGAGTAGGCTAGCGGGAGTCAATACGCAGTATTTT
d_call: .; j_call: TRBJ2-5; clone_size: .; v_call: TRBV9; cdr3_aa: CASSVDATTQTQYF; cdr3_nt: TGTGCCAGCAGCGTAGACGCTACTACACAGACCCAGTACTTC
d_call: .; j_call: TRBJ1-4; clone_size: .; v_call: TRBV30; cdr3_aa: CAWSRGTNEKLFF; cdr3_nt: TGTGCCTGGAGTAGGGGAACTAATGAAAAACTGTTTTTT
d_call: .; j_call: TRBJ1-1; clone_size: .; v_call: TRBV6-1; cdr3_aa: CASSMTGNTEAFF; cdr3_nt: TGTGCCAGCAGTATGACAGGGAACACTGAAGCTTTCTTT
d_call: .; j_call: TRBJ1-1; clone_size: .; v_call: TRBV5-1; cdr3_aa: CASSPGGMNTEAFF; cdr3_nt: TGCGCCAGCAGCCCCGGGGGTATGAACACTGAAGCTTTCTTT
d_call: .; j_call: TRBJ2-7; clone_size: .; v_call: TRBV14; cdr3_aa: CASTSVTGEQYF; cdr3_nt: TGTGCCAGCACGAGCGTAACGGGCGAGCAGTACTTC
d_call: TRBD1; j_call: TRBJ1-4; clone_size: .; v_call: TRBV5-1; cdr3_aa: CASRTGTNEKLFF; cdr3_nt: TGCGCCAGCCGGACAGGGACTAATGAAAAACTGTTTTTT
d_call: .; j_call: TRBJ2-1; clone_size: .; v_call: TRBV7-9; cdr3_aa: CASSFGQWWTQGYNEQFF; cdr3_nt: TGTGCCAGCAGCTTTGGGCAGTGGTGGACCCAGGGCTACAATGAGCAGTTCTTC